Below are 21 T cell receptor beta chains sequenced from a single sample in a study of blood T cells in healthy people across ages. The use of a sample-barcoded 5' primer and a J-beta primer mix characterized a second PCR of roughly 6 to 11 cycles. TCRdb re-called the 5' RACE reads with MiXCR, one entry per CDR3 protein. Among 1.5 million to 2 million distinct CDR3 sequences, about 50% were seen once, and the ten largest hold 2.1%. Sequenced material: blood. The source of these receptors is a woman in her 40s in good health.

The chain couples TRBV20-1 to TRBJ2-3; no clear D. Germline lookup yields CDR1 DFQATT and CDR2 SNEGSKA (reference sequence). CDR3 length: 13 residues. V lost 3 bases and J 2 bases, leaving 9 bases between the germline ends. CDR3 region: CSASGRYTDTQYF. DNA of the CDR3: TGCAGTGCTAGCGGCAGGTACACAGATACGCAGTATTTT.

This clonotype was seen a single time. The rearrangement uses TRBV5-1 and TRBJ1-2; D is ambiguous. V was shortened by 8 bases and J by 4 bases, with 21 bases between the two germline ends. The CDR3 totals 15 residues. Germline V gene lookup returns CDR1 SGHRS and CDR2 YFSETQ. CDR3 loop: CARALGADMIYGYTF. CDR3 bases: TGCGCCAGAGCGCTTGGAGCAGACATGATCTATGGCTACACCTTC.

This clonotype was seen more than once but under ten times. The V call is TRBV7-2, the J call TRBJ2-3; the D gene could be TRBD1 or TRBD2 (5 bases each). Trimming took off 1 base at V and 6 bases at J, with 14 bases between the two ends. Germline V gene data show CDR1 as SGHTA and CDR2 as FQGNSA. The length of the CDR3 is 15 residues. The CDR3 reads CASSLGGWPLDTQYF. DNA of the CDR3: TGTGCCAGCAGCTTAGGGGGGTGGCCTCTCGATACGCAGTATTTT.

A note on this clonotype: A clone one base away is much larger, so this may be a read error. V gene TRBV20-1 combines with J gene TRBJ2-5; D may be TRBD2 (6 bases). Germline V gives CDR1 DFQATT, CDR2 SNEGSKA (reference sequence). The length of the CDR3 is 15 residues. V lost 6 bases to trimming and J lost 11 bases, with 28 bases between them. The CDR3 sequence: CSAIGAVGSSDEQYF. The CDR3 region has the DNA TGCAGTGCCATTGGGGCAGTGGGTTCTAGCGATGAGCAGTACTTC.

The V and J genes are TRBV29-1 and TRBJ2-3; possibly TRBD1 or TRBD2 for D (6 bases each). The germline V gene encodes CDR1 SQVTM and CDR2 ANQGSEA. The CDR3 has 12 amino acids. Between the trimmed V and J ends, which lost 5 bases and 6 bases, there was a span of 12 bases. CDR3 coding DNA: TGCAGCGTTCGGGGGCCATCTGATACGCAGTATTTT. This translates into CSVRGPSDTQYF.

This chain connects TRBV5-1 to TRBJ2-7, with D possibly being TRBD2 (6 bases). The CDR3 is 13 residues long. The V gene lost 4 bases and the J gene lost 5 bases, with 13 bases spanning the gap. CDR1 is SGHRS and CDR2 is YFSETQ in the germline V gene. The CDR3 reads CASSLEGTDEQYF. Written as DNA, the CDR3 is TGCGCCAGCAGCCTGGAGGGAACCGACGAGCAGTACTTC.

To note about this clonotype: The junction and the germline gene differ at one end; a read error may be behind it. The chain recombines TRBV11-1 with TRBJ1-5, with TRBD1 matching over 9 bases. The J call is in doubt because the DNA end fits TRBJ2-3 better. CDR1 is SGHAT, CDR2 FQDESV, per germline (reference sequence). CDR3 length equals 15 residues. CDR3 amino acids: CARSTGTGINQPQYF. The CDR3 DNA follows: TGTGCCCGCAGCACCGGGACAGGGATTAATCAGCCCCAGTATTTT.

This chain links TRBV20-1 with TRBJ2-6; possibly TRBD1 for D (6 bases). The CDR3 is 15 residues long. Trimming shortened V by 4 bases and J by 2 bases, and 12 bases separated the two germline ends. Germline loops: CDR1 DFQATT, CDR2 SNEGSKA (reference sequence). CDR3 bases: TGCAGTGCTATAATACAGGGAACTGGGGCCAACGTCCTGACTTTC. Protein product: CSAIIQGTGANVLTF.

This clonotype was seen repeatedly, ten times or more. The chain uses TRBV12-3 or TRBV12-4 and TRBJ2-5; the match to TRBD2 covers 9 bases. V shed 7 bases, J shed 3 bases, and the junction held 18 bases outside the gene matches. The CDR3 has 18 amino acids. In DNA form, the CDR3 reads TGTGCCAGCATCGAACGAGTCCTAGCGGGGATCGGGGAAGAGACCCAGTACTTC. Protein product: CASIERVLAGIGEETQYF.

The table lists this clonotype with a few counts. CDR3 region: CASSLATLAGGDNEQFF. As DNA, the CDR3 is TGTGCCAGCAGCTTAGCCACACTAGCGGGGGGGGACAATGAGCAGTTCTTC. V usage is TRBV7-6 and J usage is TRBJ2-1; 13 bases map to TRBD2. V lost 0 bases and J lost 5; bases outside the gene matches: 4. Germline loops: CDR1 SGHVS, CDR2 FNYEAQ. The CDR3 has 17 amino acids.

The chain uses TRBV6-5 and TRBJ2-3; D possibly uses TRBD1 or TRBD2 (6 bases each). Germline CDR1 and CDR2: MNHEY and SVGAGI. The CDR3 sequence is 15 residues long. The V and J ends lost 0 bases and 5 bases respectively, with 12 bases between them. The CDR3 spells CASSYSEQGGDTQYF. The CDR3 bases are TGTGCCAGCAGTTACTCGGAACAGGGAGGAGATACGCAGTATTTT.

The chain links TRBV4-2 to TRBJ1-6; D unresolved. The CDR3 is 15 residues long. The V and J ends lost 0 bases and 7 bases respectively, with 10 bases between them. Germline CDR1 is LGHNA and CDR2 is YNFKEQ. The CDR3 spells CASSQETAPNSPLHF. The CDR3 DNA sequence: TGTGCCAGCAGCCAAGAGACTGCGCCGAATTCACCCCTCCACTTT.

J is TRBJ2-6 and V is TRBV28; D perhaps matches TRBD1 (5 bases). CDR1 MDHEN and CDR2 SYDVKM come from the germline V gene. This CDR3 comprises 16 residues. V lost 8 bases, J lost 0 bases, and 14 bases lay in between. CDR3 residues: CASSRAGFSGANVLTF. CDR3 nucleotide sequence: TGTGCCAGCTCTCGGGCAGGGTTCTCTGGGGCCAACGTCCTGACTTTC.

The chain joins TRBV20-1 to TRBJ1-5, with 8 nucleotides matching TRBD1. CDR1 and CDR2 (germline): DFQATT, SNEGSKA (reference sequence). Unmatched junction bases numbered 7, after V lost 3 bases and J lost 3 bases. The length of the CDR3 is 15 residues. CDR3 sequence: CSAREDREVNQPQHF. The CDR3 DNA reads as TGCAGTGCTAGGGAGGACAGGGAGGTCAATCAGCCCCAGCATTTT.

Points on this clonotype: The junction departs from germline at one end; a sequencing error may be responsible. The rearrangement uses TRBV27 and TRBJ2-4, with D perhaps TRBD2 (6 bases). Per the germline V gene, CDR1 is MNHEY and CDR2 is SMNVEV (reference sequence). The length of the CDR3 is 16 residues. The chain's CDR3 is CASSFRDGGSKNSQYF. CDR3 DNA: TGTGCCAGCAGTTTCAGGGACGGGGGATCCAAAAACAGTCAGTACTTC.

The V call is TRBV27, the J call TRBJ2-1; perhaps TRBD1 as D (6 bases). V lost 6 bases, J lost 3 bases, and 15 bases lay in between. The CDR3 is made up of 15 amino acids. In germline, CDR1 is MNHEY, CDR2 SMNVEV (reference sequence). This CDR3 is CASRQNQGFYNEQFF. CDR3 bases: TGTGCCAGCAGGCAAAATCAGGGGTTCTACAATGAGCAGTTCTTC.

The J gene is TRBJ1-5, the V gene TRBV6-6; TRBD1 matches at 10 bases. This CDR3 contains 17 residues. Trimming removed 0 bases from V and 6 bases from J; junction bases left unmatched: 8. Germline lookup yields CDR1 MNHNY and CDR2 SVGAGI (reference sequence). The CDR3 DNA sequence: TGTGCCAGCAGTTACTCGGACAGGGGGAGTTTTGGTCAGCCCCAGCATTTT. This encodes CASSYSDRGSFGQPQHF.

This clonotype was counted between two and nine times. CDR3: CASSQGILRNYTQYF. The DNA of the CDR3 is TGTGCCAGCAGCCAAGGGATTTTAAGAAACTATACGCAGTATTTT. This sequence joins TRBV14 and TRBJ2-3, with D hard to call. CDR1 is SGHDN and CDR2 is FVKESK in the germline V gene. V shed 1 base and J shed 7 bases, with 15 bases lying between them. The CDR3 loop spans 15 amino acids.

This clonotype appeared a few times. The chain employs TRBV29-1 and TRBJ1-2; D call uncertain. CDR1 and CDR2 (germline): SQVTM, ANQGSEA. This CDR3 contains 13 residues. The ends were cut back, 0 bases at V and 13 bases at J, with 18 bases in the middle. The DNA for the CDR3 is TGCAGCGTTGAAGAGTCGGAACCCTCGGGATGCACCTTC. Protein sequence: CSVEESEPSGCTF. The entire variable domain, with the rest obtained from reference TRBV29-1 and TRBJ1-2, is as follows: SAVISQKPSRDICQRGTSLTIQCQVDSQVTMMFWYRQQPGQSLTLIATANQGSEATYESGFVIDKFPISRPNLTFSTLTVSNMSPEDSSIYLCSVEESEPSGCTFGSGTRLTVV.

The chain carries TRBV6-1 and TRBJ2-1; no firm D call. Germline lookup yields CDR1 MNHNS and CDR2 SASEGT. The CDR3 spans 17 residues. V lost 10 bases and J lost 0, with 22 bases in between. CDR3 amino acids: CATTPPAGRSSYNEQFF. The CDR3 coding sequence is TGTGCCACCACTCCGCCGGCAGGTAGGTCCTCCTACAATGAGCAGTTCTTC.

There are many counts of this clonotype. The chain links TRBV7-2 to TRBJ2-5; D is perhaps TRBD1 (5 bases). Germline CDR1 SGHTA, CDR2 FQGNSA. The V end lost 3 bases, the J end lost 1 base, and 12 bases lay between the germline ends. CDR3 length: 15 residues. CDR3 sequence (DNA): TGTGCCAGCAGCTTTGACAGTAATTTCCAAGAGACCCAGTACTTC. Translation gives CASSFDSNFQETQYF.